The subject of this entry is one T cell receptor beta chain. Its antigen is currently unknown. The CDR3 consists of 14 residues. Germline CDR1 reads MNHNS; CDR2 reads SASEGT. V gave up 11 bases and J gave up 1 base; unmatched junction bases: 8. This entry comes from a study of vaccination and CD4 T cells after COVID-19. Study overall: Culture controls were given either a CEFX pool, an HIV-1 Nef pool, or no peptide.

At the Johns Hopkins FTIC core, DNA taken from cultured CD4+ T cells was sequenced by way of the Oncomine TCR Beta short-read assay. The template was genomic DNA from cultured CD4+ T cells. TCRdb fed the PCR reads into MiXCR, producing one record per CDR3 protein. There are about 11,000 distinct CDR3 sequences in the sample; about a third occur only once, and about 15% lies in the top ten. Regarding treatment: approximately nine-day PBMC culture with coronavirus spike peptide pools or control peptides (ViraFEST assay). Gathering of the CD4+ T cells, from the unexposed donor, took place before the COVID-19 pandemic (2011-2018).

Specimen: CD4+ T cells from blood, cultured in vitro. This chain connects TRBV6-1 to TRBJ2-3, with 8 bases that match TRBD2. The receptor comes from a human donor in good health. As DNA, the CDR3 is TGTGCCTCCCAGCGGGAGACGCGCACAGATACGCAGTATTTT. Encoded protein: CASQRETRTDTQYF.